This T cell receptor beta chain was captured by sequencing in a study of cytomegalovirus exposure and HLA in healthy donors. PCR amplification relied on 60 Vbeta primers (plus 13 Jbeta primers). This table comes from immunoSEQ multiplex PCR, and its TCRdb copy is limited to in-frame clones, with some not included. The table lists roughly 73,000 clones, approximately 84% of them singletons. The sequenced sample was PBMCs. The sequence was collected from a woman between 50 and 59 years old in good health and CMV-seronegative.

The CDR3 is CASSEGGLSNYGYTF. CDR3 sequence (DNA): TGTGCCAGCAGTGAAGGGGGGCTATCTAACTATGGCTACACCTTC. This chain links TRBV6-1 with TRBJ1-2, with D maybe TRBD1 (6 bases). CDR3 length: 15 amino acids. Between the trimmed V and J ends, which lost 1 base and 0 bases, there was a span of 9 bases. Germline CDR1 is MNHNS and CDR2 is SASEGT.